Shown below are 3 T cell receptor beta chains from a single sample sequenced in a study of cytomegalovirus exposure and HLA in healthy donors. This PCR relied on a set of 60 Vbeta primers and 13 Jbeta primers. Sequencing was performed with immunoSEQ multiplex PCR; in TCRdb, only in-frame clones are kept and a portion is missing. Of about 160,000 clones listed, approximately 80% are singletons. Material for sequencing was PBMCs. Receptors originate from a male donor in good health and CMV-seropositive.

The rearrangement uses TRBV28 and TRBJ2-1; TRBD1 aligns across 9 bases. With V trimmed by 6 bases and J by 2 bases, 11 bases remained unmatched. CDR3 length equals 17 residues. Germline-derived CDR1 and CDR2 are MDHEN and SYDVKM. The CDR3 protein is CASRPGTGSIPYNEQFF. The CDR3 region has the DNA TGTGCCAGCAGACCCGGGACAGGGAGTATACCCTACAATGAGCAGTTCTTC. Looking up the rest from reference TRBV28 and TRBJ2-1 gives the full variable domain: DVKVTQSSRYLVKRTGEKVFLECVQDMDHENMFWYRQDPGLGLRLIYFSYDVKMKEKGDIPEGYSVSREKKERFSLILESASTNQTSMYLCASRPGTGSIPYNEQFFGPGTRLTVL.

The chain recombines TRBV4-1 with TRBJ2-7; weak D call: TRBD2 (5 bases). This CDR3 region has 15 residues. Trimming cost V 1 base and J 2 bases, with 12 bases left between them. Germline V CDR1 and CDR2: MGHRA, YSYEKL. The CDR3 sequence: CASSQAGLKTYEQYF. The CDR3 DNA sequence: TGCGCCAGCAGCCAAGCCGGACTGAAGACCTACGAGCAGTACTTC.

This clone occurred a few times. CDR3 nucleotide sequence: TGTGCCTGGAGTTACAGGGTTGATGGCTACACCTTC. It is translated as CAWSYRVDGYTF. The chain is built from TRBV30 and TRBJ1-2, with D perhaps matching TRBD1 (6 bases). The germline V gene has CDR1 GTSNPN and CDR2 SVGIG (reference sequence). This CDR3 has 12 residues. Trimming stripped 2 bases from V and 6 bases from J, with 10 bases between.